The 16 T cell receptor beta chains below were found in one sample sequenced in a study of T cell repertoires in cytomegalovirus infection. TCRdb processed the reads anew with MiXCR; each CDR3 protein has one entry. The data show 400,000 or so distinct CDR3 sequences, roughly 30% seen once. The sample was PBMCs. Receptor source: a human donor in good health (CMV status not recorded). Some clones in this sample may be carry-over from other donors' samples.

This clonotype was found many times. The chain couples TRBV7-2 to TRBJ1-1; no firm D call. The V end lost 1 base, the J end lost 2 bases, and 11 bases lay between the germline ends. Germline lookup yields CDR1 SGHTA and CDR2 FQGNSA. The CDR3 loop spans 15 amino acids. The CDR3 here is CASSLGGGRNTEAFF. Here the CDR3 DNA reads TGTGCCAGCAGCTTAGGCGGAGGGCGCAACACTGAAGCTTTCTTT.

This clonotype occurred a few times. The chain is built from TRBV19 and TRBJ1-4, with 8 bases lining up with TRBD1. The CDR3 loop spans 15 amino acids. J lost 5 bases, V lost 7 bases, and 9 bases had no gene match. In germline, CDR1 is LNHDA, CDR2 SQIVND (reference sequence). This CDR3 reads CASKPGGGRNEKLFF. CDR3 nucleotides: TGTGCCAGTAAACCAGGGGGCGGACGGAATGAAAAACTGTTTTTT.

Concerning this clonotype: This likely comes from a read error, as the CDR3 has no conserved phenylalanine or tryptophan at its end. This chain joins TRBV27 and TRBJ1-4, with D possibly matching TRBD1 (6 bases). Trimming removed 6 bases at V and 12 bases at J, with 14 bases between. This CDR3 comprises 12 residues. Germline V gene data show CDR1 as MNHEY and CDR2 as SMNVEV (reference sequence). The CDR3 sequence is CASRVGGEQLFL. CDR3 DNA sequence: TGTGCCAGCAGGGTAGGGGGAGAACAACTGTTTTTG.

This chain joins TRBV10-2 and TRBJ1-6, with D perhaps TRBD1 (5 bases). The CDR3 is 13 amino acids. V lost 5 bases and J lost 14, with 16 bases in between. CDR1 and CDR2 (germline): WSHSY, SAAADI. The CDR3 protein is CASSFPGTFALHF. CDR3 coding DNA: TGCGCCAGCAGTTTCCCCGGGACTTTTGCCCTCCACTTT.

Only a few counts were recorded for this clonotype. The chain joins TRBV4-1 to TRBJ2-2, with a tentative D call TRBD2 (6 bases). The CDR3 has 18 amino acids. Germline V gives CDR1 MGHRA, CDR2 YSYEKL. V shed 3 bases and J shed 0 bases, with 17 bases lying between them. CDR3 in DNA: TGCGCCAGCAGCCAGCGGGACGCCAAAAACGCGAACACCGGGGAGCTGTTTTTT. It translates to CASSQRDAKNANTGELFF.

This clonotype was counted at least ten times. The chain recombines TRBV2 with TRBJ2-7; D is possibly TRBD1 (5 bases). Germline V lookup: CDR1 SNHLY, CDR2 FYNNEI. V was clipped by 6 bases and J by 3 bases, with 12 bases between them. This CDR3 is built from 13 residues. The CDR3: CASSTGTFYEQYF. The DNA for the CDR3 is TGTGCCAGCAGCACAGGTACCTTCTACGAGCAGTACTTC.

This clonotype was detected a few times. V usage is TRBV12-3 or TRBV12-4 and J usage is TRBJ2-5; D ambiguous. The length of the CDR3 is 13 residues. Trimming took 4 bases from V and 4 from J, leaving 10 bases between them. In DNA form, the CDR3 reads TGTGCCAGCAGTTCGGGTACCCCAGAGACCCAGTACTTC. This translates into CASSSGTPETQYF.

This clonotype has more than one count but fewer than ten. CDR3 loop: CASREPGRNNSPLHF. The CDR3 coding sequence is TGTGCCAGCAGGGAACCGGGACGGAATAATTCACCCCTCCACTTT. V is TRBV2 and J is TRBJ1-6, with D perhaps TRBD1 (5 bases). Germline V gene sequence: CDR1 SNHLY, CDR2 FYNNEI. CDR3 size: 15 residues. The V and J ends lost 6 bases and 5 bases respectively, with 14 bases between them.

The rearrangement joins TRBV27 to TRBJ1-6, with D possibly matching TRBD1 (6 bases). From germline, CDR1 is MNHEY and CDR2 SMNVEV (reference sequence). The germline V and J ends were trimmed by 1 base and 6 bases, with 10 bases remaining between them. The CDR3 runs 15 residues. The CDR3 protein is CASSLFRGGNSPLHF. In DNA, the CDR3 is TGTGCCAGCAGTTTATTCAGGGGCGGTAATTCACCCCTCCACTTT.

In regard to this clonotype: With a much larger clone just one base away, this may be a read error. This chain connects TRBV2 to TRBJ2-7; 10 nucleotides agree with TRBD1. After removal of 7 bases from V and 3 bases from J, the junction contained 3 bases not matched to a gene. CDR3 length equals 13 residues. CDR1 and CDR2 from the germline V gene are SNHLY and FYNNEI. The CDR3 DNA follows: TGTGCCAGCACCGGGACAGGGGACTACGAGCAGTACTTC. This gives the protein CASTGTGDYEQYF.

The genes are TRBV28 and TRBJ1-1; D unresolved. Trimming took off 8 bases at V and 6 bases at J, with 19 bases between the two ends. CDR1 is MDHEN and CDR2 is SYDVKM in the germline V gene. The CDR3 has 14 residues. CDR3: CASSKAGRRSEAFF. CDR3 coding DNA: TGTGCCAGCTCCAAGGCGGGCCGACGGTCTGAAGCTTTCTTT.

This chain links TRBV5-1 with TRBJ2-3; possibly TRBD1 for D (6 bases). CDR3 size: 12 residues. Germline V gene lookup returns CDR1 SGHRS and CDR2 YFSETQ. V was shortened by 2 bases and J by 10 bases, with 11 bases between the two germline ends. The CDR3 protein is CASSFDRYAQYF. The CDR3 DNA reads TGCGCCAGCAGCTTTGACAGGTATGCGCAGTATTTT.

In this sample, this clonotype turned up many times. This chain joins TRBV7-2 and TRBJ2-5, with 7 nucleotides matching TRBD1. The germline CDR1 and CDR2 sequences are SGHTA and FQGNSA. Trimming at V came to 3 bases and at J to 4 bases, leaving 5 bases not matched to a gene. The CDR3 is made up of 14 amino acids. CDR3 loop: CASSFYTGVETQYF. The CDR3 bases are TGTGCCAGCAGCTTCTATACAGGGGTAGAGACCCAGTACTTC.

The chain uses TRBV7-6 and TRBJ1-5; D remains ambiguous. Between the trimmed V and J ends, which lost 5 bases and 7 bases, there was a span of 15 bases. Germline V lookup: CDR1 SGHVS, CDR2 FNYEAQ. The CDR3 totals 14 residues. The CDR3 here is CASSPLAGCQPQHF. The CDR3 DNA reads TGTGCCAGCAGCCCCCTTGCGGGTTGCCAGCCCCAGCATTTT.

The chain couples TRBV6-1 to TRBJ2-5; perhaps TRBD1 as D (5 bases). CDR1 and CDR2 from the germline V gene are MNHNS and SASEGT. This CDR3 region has 15 residues. The germline V and J ends were trimmed by 3 bases and 5 bases, with 16 bases remaining between them. This CDR3 is CASSDATGAWETQYF. The CDR3 nucleotides are TGTGCCAGCAGTGACGCAACTGGGGCTTGGGAGACCCAGTACTTC.

Concerning this clonotype itself: This may arise from a read error, as a much more abundant clone is one base away. The rearrangement uses TRBV12-3 or TRBV12-4 and TRBJ2-7; no clear D gene. The CDR3 loop spans 16 amino acids. V was pared by 2 bases and J by 2 bases, with 16 bases between. This CDR3 reads CASSLYGGSNPYEQYF. CDR3 in DNA: TGTGCCAGCAGTTTATATGGTGGGTCAAATCCCTACGAGCAGTACTTC.